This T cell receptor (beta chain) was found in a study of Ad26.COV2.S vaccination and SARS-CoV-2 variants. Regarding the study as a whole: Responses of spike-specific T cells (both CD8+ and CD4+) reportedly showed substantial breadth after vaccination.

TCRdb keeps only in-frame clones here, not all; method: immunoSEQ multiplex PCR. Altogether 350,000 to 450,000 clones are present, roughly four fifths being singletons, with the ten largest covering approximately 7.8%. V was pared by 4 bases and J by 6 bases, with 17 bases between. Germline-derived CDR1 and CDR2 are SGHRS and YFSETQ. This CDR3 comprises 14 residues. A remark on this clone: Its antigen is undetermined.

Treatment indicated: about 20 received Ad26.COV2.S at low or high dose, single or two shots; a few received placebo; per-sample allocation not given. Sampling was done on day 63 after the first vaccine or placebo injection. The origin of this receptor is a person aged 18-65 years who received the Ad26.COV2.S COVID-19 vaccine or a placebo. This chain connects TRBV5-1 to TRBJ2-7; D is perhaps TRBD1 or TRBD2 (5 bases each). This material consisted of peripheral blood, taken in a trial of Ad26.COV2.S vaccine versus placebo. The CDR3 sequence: CASSPGTWSSEQYF. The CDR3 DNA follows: TGCGCCAGCAGCCCCGGGACGTGGTCGTCCGAGCAGTACTTC.